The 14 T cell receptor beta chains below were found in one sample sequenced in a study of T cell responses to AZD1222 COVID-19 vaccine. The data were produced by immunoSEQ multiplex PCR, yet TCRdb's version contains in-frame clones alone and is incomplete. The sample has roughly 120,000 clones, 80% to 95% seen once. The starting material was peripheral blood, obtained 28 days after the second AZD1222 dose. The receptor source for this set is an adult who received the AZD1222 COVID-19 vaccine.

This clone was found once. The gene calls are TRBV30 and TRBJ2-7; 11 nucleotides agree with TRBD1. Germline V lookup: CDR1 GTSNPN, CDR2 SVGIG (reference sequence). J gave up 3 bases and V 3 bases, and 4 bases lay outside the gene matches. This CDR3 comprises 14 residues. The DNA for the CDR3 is TGTGCCTGGAGGCCGGGACAGGGGGACTACGAGCAGTACTTC. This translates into CAWRPGQGDYEQYF. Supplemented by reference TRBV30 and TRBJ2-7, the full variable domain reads SQTIHQWPATLVQPVGSPLSLECTVEGTSNPNLYWYRQAAGRGLQLLFYSVGIGQISSEVPQNLSASRPQDRQFILSSKKLLLSDSGFYLCAWRPGQGDYEQYFGPGTRLTVT.

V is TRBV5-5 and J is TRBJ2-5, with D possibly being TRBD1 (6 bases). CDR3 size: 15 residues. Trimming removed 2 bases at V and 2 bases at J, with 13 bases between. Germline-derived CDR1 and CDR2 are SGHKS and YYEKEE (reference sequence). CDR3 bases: TGTGCCAGCAGCTTACAAACAGGGTTTCAAGAGACCCAGTACTTC. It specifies CASSLQTGFQETQYF.

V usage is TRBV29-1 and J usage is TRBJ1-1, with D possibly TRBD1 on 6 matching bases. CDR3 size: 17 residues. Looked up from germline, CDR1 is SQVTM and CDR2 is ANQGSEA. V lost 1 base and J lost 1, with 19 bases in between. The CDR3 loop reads CSVEGAAGAIENTEAFF. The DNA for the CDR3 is TGCAGCGTTGAAGGGGCTGCGGGGGCAATTGAGAACACTGAAGCTTTCTTT.

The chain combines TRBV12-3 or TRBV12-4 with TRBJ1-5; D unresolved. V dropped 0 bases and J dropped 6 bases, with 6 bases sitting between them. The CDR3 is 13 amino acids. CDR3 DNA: TGTGCCAGCAGTTTAGCCAGATCTCAGCCCCAGCATTTT. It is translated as CASSLARSQPQHF.

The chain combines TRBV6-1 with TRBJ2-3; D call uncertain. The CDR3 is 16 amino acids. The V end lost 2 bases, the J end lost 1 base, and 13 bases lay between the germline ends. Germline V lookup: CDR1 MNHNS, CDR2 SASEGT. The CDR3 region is CASSEYGPQGTDTQYF. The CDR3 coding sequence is TGTGCCAGCAGTGAATATGGTCCTCAAGGCACAGATACGCAGTATTTT.

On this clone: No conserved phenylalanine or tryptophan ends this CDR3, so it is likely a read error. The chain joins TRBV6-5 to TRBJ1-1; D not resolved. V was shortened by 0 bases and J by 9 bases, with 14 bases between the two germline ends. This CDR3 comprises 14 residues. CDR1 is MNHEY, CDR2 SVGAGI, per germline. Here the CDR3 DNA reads TGTGCCAGCAGTTACTCGAATGGGCCCCGTAAAGCTTTCCTT. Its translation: CASSYSNGPRKAFL.

The CDR3 DNA follows: TGTGCCAGCTCACCGAGTACAGGGGGCGTCACTGAAGCTTTCTTT. Its protein is CASSPSTGGVTEAFF. J is TRBJ1-1 and V is TRBV18; 9 bases match TRBD1. The germline gives CDR1 KGHSH, CDR2 LQKENI. The CDR3 has 15 amino acids. V shed 3 bases, J shed 4 bases, and the junction held 6 bases outside the gene matches.

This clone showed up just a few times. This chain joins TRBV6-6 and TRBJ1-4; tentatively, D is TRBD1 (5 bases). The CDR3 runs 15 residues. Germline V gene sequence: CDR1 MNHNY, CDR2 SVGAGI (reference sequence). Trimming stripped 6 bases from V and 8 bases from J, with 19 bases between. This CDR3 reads CASSPLGGEDEKLFF. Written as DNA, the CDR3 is TGTGCCAGCAGCCCTTTGGGAGGGGAAGACGAAAAACTGTTTTTT.

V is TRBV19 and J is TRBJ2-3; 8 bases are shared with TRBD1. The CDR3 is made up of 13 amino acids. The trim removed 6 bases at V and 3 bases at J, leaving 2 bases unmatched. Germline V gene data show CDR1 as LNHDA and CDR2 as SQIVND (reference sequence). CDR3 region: CASRDRVTDTQYF. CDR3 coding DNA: TGTGCCAGTAGGGACAGGGTTACAGATACGCAGTATTTT.

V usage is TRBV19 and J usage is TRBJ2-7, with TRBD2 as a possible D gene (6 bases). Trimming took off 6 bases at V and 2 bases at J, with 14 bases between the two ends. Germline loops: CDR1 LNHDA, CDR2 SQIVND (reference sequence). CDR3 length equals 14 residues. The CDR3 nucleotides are TGTGCCAGTAGCACTAACGGGGGTCCCTACGAGCAGTACTTC. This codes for CASSTNGGPYEQYF.

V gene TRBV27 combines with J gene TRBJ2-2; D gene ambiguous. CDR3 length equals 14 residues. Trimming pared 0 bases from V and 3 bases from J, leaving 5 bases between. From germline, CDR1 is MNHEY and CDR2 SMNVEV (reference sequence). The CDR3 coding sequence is TGTGCCAGCAGTTTATCGGGTTACACCGGGGAGCTGTTTTTT. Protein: CASSLSGYTGELFF.

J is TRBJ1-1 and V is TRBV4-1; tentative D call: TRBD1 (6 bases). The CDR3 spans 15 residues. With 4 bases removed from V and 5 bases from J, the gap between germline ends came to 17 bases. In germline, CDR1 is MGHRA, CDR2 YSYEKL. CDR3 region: CASSLGAGRRTEAFF. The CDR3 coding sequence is TGCGCCAGCAGCCTGGGGGCGGGGAGGAGGACTGAAGCTTTCTTT.

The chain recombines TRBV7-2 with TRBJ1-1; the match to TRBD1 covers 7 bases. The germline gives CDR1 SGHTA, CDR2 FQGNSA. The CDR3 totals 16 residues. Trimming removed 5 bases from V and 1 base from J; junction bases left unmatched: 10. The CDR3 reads CASSIRGGQANTEAFF. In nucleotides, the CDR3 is TGTGCCAGCAGCATTAGAGGAGGACAGGCGAACACTGAAGCTTTCTTT.

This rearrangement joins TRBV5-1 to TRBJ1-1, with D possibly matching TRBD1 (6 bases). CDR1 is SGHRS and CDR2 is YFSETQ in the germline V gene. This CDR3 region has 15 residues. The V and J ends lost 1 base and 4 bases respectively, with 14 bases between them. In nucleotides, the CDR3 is TGCGCCAGCAGCTTGCCACAGGGAAGCTTCACTGAAGCTTTCTTT. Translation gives CASSLPQGSFTEAFF.